These T cell receptor beta chains were read from a single sample in a study of OX40 agonist ivuxolimab in advanced cancers. Some clones are missing from TCRdb's copy, which holds only in-frame ones; the method was immunoSEQ multiplex PCR. Of approximately 82,000 clones in the sample, 70% to 90% are singletons; the top ten hold 5.5% to 7.5%. The sequences come from CD4+ or CD8+ T cells sorted from blood, collected in a trial of the OX40 agonist ivuxolimab. The receptors shown here come from an adult with an advanced solid tumor such as melanoma, head and neck, liver or kidney cancer. Each CDR3 is given with its conserved first and last residue. Fields, in order: V gene, clone size, D gene, J gene, CDR3 DNA, CDR3 protein. D genes are given only for firm matches. Not every row has a clone size; where given, it reads once, few, many or a size class.

v_call: TRBV4-2; clone_size: NA; d_call: NA; j_call: TRBJ1-1; cdr3_nt: TGTGCCAGCAGCCGATCAGCCTCAGGGACGGGGACTGAAGCTTTCTTT; cdr3_aa: CASSRSASGTGTEAFF
v_call: TRBV5-1; clone_size: NA; d_call: NA; j_call: TRBJ1-5; cdr3_nt: TGCGCCAGCAGCTTGGAAGGGGTCCAGCCCCAGCATTTT; cdr3_aa: CASSLEGVQPQHF
v_call: TRBV4-2; clone_size: NA; d_call: TRBD2; j_call: TRBJ2-4; cdr3_nt: TGTGCCAGCAGCCAAGTTTCCCCGACTAGCGCGCAGATCGGGGTTTCGGTGGCCAAAAACATTCAGTACTTC; cdr3_aa: CASSQVSPTSAQIGVSVAKNIQYF
v_call: TRBV7-2; clone_size: NA; d_call: NA; j_call: TRBJ1-1; cdr3_nt: TGTGCCAGCAGGTACAGCGACCGGAACACTGAAGCTTTCTTT; cdr3_aa: CASRYSDRNTEAFF
v_call: TRBV2; clone_size: NA; d_call: NA; j_call: TRBJ2-5; cdr3_nt: TGTGCCAGCAGTGAAGGAACCGGGGGGACCCAGTACTTC; cdr3_aa: CASSEGTGGTQYF
v_call: TRBV11-1; clone_size: NA; d_call: NA; j_call: TRBJ2-7; cdr3_nt: TGTGCCAGCAGCTTCGTGGAAAGCTACGAGCAGTACTTC; cdr3_aa: CASSFVESYEQYF
v_call: TRBV5-1; clone_size: NA; d_call: NA; j_call: TRBJ2-7; cdr3_nt: TGCGCCAGCAGCGTAACAGGGCTCCCCTCCTACGAGCAGTACTTC; cdr3_aa: CASSVTGLPSYEQYF
v_call: TRBV11-3; clone_size: NA; d_call: TRBD1; j_call: TRBJ2-7; cdr3_nt: TGTGCCAGCAGCTTAGATGGACAGGGTGGCGAGCAGTACTTC; cdr3_aa: CASSLDGQGGEQYF
v_call: TRBV5-1; clone_size: NA; d_call: NA; j_call: TRBJ2-4; cdr3_nt: TGCGCCAGCAGCTTGGGAGTAGCCAAAAACATTCAGTACTTC; cdr3_aa: CASSLGVAKNIQYF
v_call: TRBV29-1; clone_size: NA; d_call: TRBD1; j_call: TRBJ1-1; cdr3_nt: TGCAGCGTTGAGGGGACAGGGAGTTCGCGCGAAGCTTTCTTT; cdr3_aa: CSVEGTGSSREAFF
v_call: TRBV19; clone_size: NA; d_call: NA; j_call: TRBJ1-4; cdr3_nt: TGTGCCAGTAGTAGCGGGACGGTGGGGATTAATGAAAAACTGTTTTTT; cdr3_aa: CASSSGTVGINEKLFF
v_call: TRBV2; clone_size: NA; d_call: NA; j_call: TRBJ2-1; cdr3_nt: TGTGCCAGCAACCCCGGACTCCTAATTTACAATGAGCAGTTCTTC; cdr3_aa: CASNPGLLIYNEQFF
v_call: TRBV7-3; clone_size: NA; d_call: NA; j_call: TRBJ2-3; cdr3_nt: TGTGCCAGCAGCTCGAAATCTCCGGGCACAGATACGCAGTATTTT; cdr3_aa: CASSSKSPGTDTQYF
v_call: TRBV7-6; clone_size: few; d_call: NA; j_call: TRBJ1-5; cdr3_nt: TGTGCCAGCAGCTCCACTGGGCCCCAGCATTTT; cdr3_aa: CASSSTGPQHF
v_call: TRBV27; clone_size: NA; d_call: TRBD2; j_call: TRBJ2-7; cdr3_nt: TGTGCCAGCAGTTTATCGATTTTAGCGGGAGGTCGCGAGCAGTACTTC; cdr3_aa: CASSLSILAGGREQYF
v_call: TRBV2; clone_size: NA; d_call: NA; j_call: TRBJ2-2; cdr3_nt: TGTGCCAGCAGTGTGGGTAACACCGGGGAGCTGTTTTTT; cdr3_aa: CASSVGNTGELFF
v_call: TRBV13; clone_size: NA; d_call: NA; j_call: TRBJ2-7; cdr3_nt: TGTGCCAGCAGCTTAGAACAGGGTCCCTACGAGCAGTACTTC; cdr3_aa: CASSLEQGPYEQYF
v_call: TRBV30; clone_size: NA; d_call: NA; j_call: TRBJ2-7; cdr3_nt: TGTGCCTGGAGTGTACGGGGGAACCACGAGCAGTACTTC; cdr3_aa: CAWSVRGNHEQYF
v_call: TRBV19; clone_size: few; d_call: NA; j_call: TRBJ1-2; cdr3_nt: TGTGCCAGTAGTATGAGCTGGGACTATGGCTACACCTTC; cdr3_aa: CASSMSWDYGYTF
v_call: TRBV7-9; clone_size: once; d_call: NA; j_call: TRBJ1-6; cdr3_nt: TGTGCCAGCAGCTTATATGGGGACGGAAGTTCACCCCTCCACTTT; cdr3_aa: CASSLYGDGSSPLHF
v_call: TRBV2; clone_size: NA; d_call: TRBD1; j_call: TRBJ1-2; cdr3_nt: TGTGCCAGCAGTGAAAGGGGGCCCGCTAACTATGGCTACACCTTC; cdr3_aa: CASSERGPANYGYTF
v_call: TRBV7-9; clone_size: NA; d_call: NA; j_call: TRBJ1-3; cdr3_nt: TGTGCCAGCAGCTTGGCAGGAAGCTCTGGAAACACCATATATTTT; cdr3_aa: CASSLAGSSGNTIYF
v_call: TRBV29-1; clone_size: NA; d_call: NA; j_call: TRBJ2-1; cdr3_nt: TGCAGCGTCACCCGAGCCGGGGTTGGTGAGCAGTTCTTC; cdr3_aa: CSVTRAGVGEQFF
v_call: TRBV5-1; clone_size: NA; d_call: TRBD1; j_call: TRBJ1-3; cdr3_nt: TGCGCCAGCAGGTCGCAGGGGGCCGTTCAGACCATATATTTT; cdr3_aa: CASRSQGAVQTIYF
v_call: TRBV30; clone_size: NA; d_call: TRBD2; j_call: TRBJ2-7; cdr3_nt: TGTGCCTGGAGAGGAATAGCGGGCGGACGGTACGAGCAGTACTTC; cdr3_aa: CAWRGIAGGRYEQYF
v_call: TRBV7-9; clone_size: NA; d_call: NA; j_call: TRBJ2-6; cdr3_nt: TGTGCCAGCACCAGGGGGGCTAGCACCTCTGGGGCCAACGTCCTGACTTTC; cdr3_aa: CASTRGASTSGANVLTF
v_call: TRBV15; clone_size: NA; d_call: NA; j_call: TRBJ2-6; cdr3_nt: TGTGCCACCAGCAGGAAGGGCTCTGGGGCCAACGTCCTGACTTTC; cdr3_aa: CATSRKGSGANVLTF
v_call: TRBV30; clone_size: few; d_call: TRBD1; j_call: TRBJ1-1; cdr3_nt: TGTGCCTGGAGTCGGACAGGGCCTGAAGCTTTCTTT; cdr3_aa: CAWSRTGPEAFF
v_call: TRBV30; clone_size: NA; d_call: NA; j_call: TRBJ1-4; cdr3_nt: TGTGCCTGGAGTGTAAGGGATCGCAATGAAAAACTGTTTTTT; cdr3_aa: CAWSVRDRNEKLFF
v_call: TRBV9; clone_size: NA; d_call: NA; j_call: TRBJ1-6; cdr3_nt: TGTGCCAGCAGTTCCTGGGGGGGTGATTCACCCCTCCACTTT; cdr3_aa: CASSSWGGDSPLHF
v_call: TRBV2; clone_size: NA; d_call: NA; j_call: TRBJ2-5; cdr3_nt: TGTGCCAGCAGCGGGGGACTGCAAGAGACCCAGTACTTC; cdr3_aa: CASSGGLQETQYF
v_call: TRBV19; clone_size: few; d_call: NA; j_call: TRBJ1-2; cdr3_nt: TGTGCCAGTAGTGTGGACAGCTGGGGAGTCTATGGCTACACCTTC; cdr3_aa: CASSVDSWGVYGYTF
v_call: TRBV18; clone_size: NA; d_call: NA; j_call: TRBJ1-1; cdr3_nt: TGTGCCAGCTCACCTTGGACAGCCATGAACACTGAAGCTTTCTTT; cdr3_aa: CASSPWTAMNTEAFF
v_call: TRBV6-1; clone_size: NA; d_call: NA; j_call: TRBJ2-7; cdr3_nt: TGTGCCAGCAGTGAAGAGCAGGGTTTCCGCTACCGGCTAGGGCAGTACTTC; cdr3_aa: CASSEEQGFRYRLGQYF
v_call: TRBV11-2; clone_size: NA; d_call: TRBD1; j_call: TRBJ1-1; cdr3_nt: TGTGCCAGCAGTTGGACAGGGGGCTTAAACACTGAAGCTTTCTTT; cdr3_aa: CASSWTGGLNTEAFF
v_call: TRBV5-4; clone_size: NA; d_call: TRBD2; j_call: TRBJ2-3; cdr3_nt: TGTGCCAGCAGCTTGTCTGGGACTAGCGGGAGGGCCCCCTACAGTACGCAGTATTTT; cdr3_aa: CASSLSGTSGRAPYSTQYF
v_call: TRBV6-1; clone_size: NA; d_call: NA; j_call: TRBJ1-3; cdr3_nt: TGTGCCAGCAGTGCAATGGGCTACTCTGGAAACACCATATATTTT; cdr3_aa: CASSAMGYSGNTIYF
v_call: TRBV6-6; clone_size: once; d_call: NA; j_call: TRBJ2-3; cdr3_nt: TGTGCCAGCACCCCGCGGGGCGCAGGTAGCACAGATACGCAGTATTTT; cdr3_aa: CASTPRGAGSTDTQYF
v_call: TRBV5-1; clone_size: NA; d_call: NA; j_call: TRBJ2-2; cdr3_nt: TGCGCCAGCAGCACGGGACCCGGCACCGGGGAGCTGTTTTTT; cdr3_aa: CASSTGPGTGELFF
v_call: TRBV7-6; clone_size: NA; d_call: NA; j_call: TRBJ2-7; cdr3_nt: TGTGCCAGCAGCCGAGATGTTACCTACGAGCAGTACTTC; cdr3_aa: CASSRDVTYEQYF
v_call: TRBV6-4; clone_size: NA; d_call: TRBD2; j_call: TRBJ2-3; cdr3_nt: TGTGCCAGCAGTGACTCAGCGGGAGGGCCAGATACGCAGTATTTT; cdr3_aa: CASSDSAGGPDTQYF
v_call: TRBV5-6; clone_size: NA; d_call: NA; j_call: TRBJ2-6; cdr3_nt: TGTGCCAGCAGCTTGGGGCTGACAGGACCCTCTGGGGCCAACGTCCTGACTTTC; cdr3_aa: CASSLGLTGPSGANVLTF